The sequence of this T cell receptor (beta chain) was determined in a study of T cell responses to AZD1222 COVID-19 vaccine. The study's findings and limits: Just a handful of people given AZD1222 tested seropositive at baseline.

Looked up from germline, CDR1 is LGHNA and CDR2 is YNFKEQ. This CDR3 is built from 17 residues. Generated by immunoSEQ multiplex PCR, the TCRdb table keeps only in-frame clones and is missing some. The data contain 150,000 to 200,000 clones, around 94% of them seen just once; the ten biggest clones take up approximately 1.3%. In regard to this clone: The antigen is not known. At one end the junction does not follow the germline gene, possibly because of a read error.

The material sequenced was peripheral blood, taken on day 0 of AZD1222 vaccination. The sequence was obtained from an adult in good health. V and J are TRBV4-2 and TRBJ2-2; no clear D. Written as DNA, the CDR3 is TGTGCCGGCAGCCAAGATCCCATCAGGCCGAACACCGGGGAGCTGTTTTTT. Protein product: CAGSQDPIRPNTGELFF.